A single sample gave rise to the 3 T cell receptor beta chains below, sequenced in a study of cytomegalovirus exposure and HLA in healthy donors. This PCR relied on a set of 60 Vbeta primers and 13 Jbeta primers. Sequencing was performed with immunoSEQ multiplex PCR; in TCRdb, only in-frame clones are kept and a portion is missing. The sample carries some 200,000 clones, 82% recorded once. The sample comprised PBMCs. These receptors all stem from a woman aged 45-60 years in good health and CMV-seropositive.

This clone was seen just once. The chain links TRBV19 to TRBJ1-1, with a possible D match to TRBD1 (5 bases). This CDR3 comprises 14 residues. V was pared by 5 bases and J by 5 bases, with 15 bases between. Germline V CDR1 and CDR2: LNHDA, SQIVND (reference sequence). This CDR3 is CASSPWTGGTEAFF. The CDR3, as DNA: TGTGCCAGTAGTCCCTGGACGGGGGGAACTGAAGCTTTCTTT.

The gene calls are TRBV19 and TRBJ2-7; D is ambiguous. The germline V and J ends were trimmed by 5 bases and 3 bases, with 11 bases remaining between them. Germline lookup yields CDR1 LNHDA and CDR2 SQIVND (reference sequence). This CDR3 spans 13 amino acids. The DNA of the CDR3 is TGTGCCAGTAGTCCTGGGCCGGTCTACGAGCAGTACTTC. Translating it yields CASSPGPVYEQYF. Full variable domain (outside the CDR3, taken from reference TRBV19 and TRBJ2-7): DGGITQSPKYLFRKEGQNVTLSCEQNLNHDAMYWYRQDPGQGLRLIYYSQIVNDFQKGDIAEGYSVSREKKESFPLTVTSAQKNPTAFYLCASSPGPVYEQYFGPGTRLTVT.

The CDR3 DNA reads TGCGCCAGCAGCTTGCATGGTCCTGAGCGGACTGAAGAGACCCAGTACTTC. It yields the protein CASSLHGPERTEETQYF. The chain is built from TRBV5-1 and TRBJ2-5; perhaps TRBD2 as D (5 bases). Germline CDR1 is SGHRS and CDR2 is YFSETQ. This CDR3 region has 17 residues. Trimming took 1 base from V and 3 from J, leaving 19 bases between them.